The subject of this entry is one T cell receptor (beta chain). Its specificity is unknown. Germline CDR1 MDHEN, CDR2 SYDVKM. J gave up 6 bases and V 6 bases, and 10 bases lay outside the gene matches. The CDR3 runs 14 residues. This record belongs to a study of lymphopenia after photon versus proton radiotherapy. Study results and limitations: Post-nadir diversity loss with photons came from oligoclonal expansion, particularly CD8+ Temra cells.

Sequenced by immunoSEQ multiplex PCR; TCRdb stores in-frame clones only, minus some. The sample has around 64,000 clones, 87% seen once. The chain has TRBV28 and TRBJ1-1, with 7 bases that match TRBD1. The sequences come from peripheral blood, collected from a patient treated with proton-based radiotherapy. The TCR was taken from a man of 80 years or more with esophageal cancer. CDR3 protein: CASRLGQETSEAFF. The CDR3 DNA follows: TGTGCCAGCAGATTAGGACAGGAGACTTCTGAAGCTTTCTTT.